This T cell receptor (beta chain) was identified in a study of cytomegalovirus exposure and HLA in healthy donors. General study results and limits: A later analysis reportedly found that, within productive TCRs, an Asian-associated ancestry cluster had fewer N-insertions than the mean observed across the 666 donors. A later analysis associated 16,951 TCR beta sequences with HLA alleles at a 0.05 false discovery rate. Being productive about 87% or about 30% of the time was typical of most TCR beta V segments in an earlier analysis.

At sampling all donors were nominally healthy, likely with unrecorded immune exposures. The germline CDR1 and CDR2 sequences are SQVTM and ANQGSEA. The CDR3 consists of 13 residues. Trimming removed 1 base at V and 3 bases at J, with 10 bases between. The PCR had 60 Vbeta and 13 Jbeta primers. Sequencing used immunoSEQ multiplex PCR; TCRdb keeps in-frame clones, though not all of them. The sample lists about 300,000 clones; about nine tenths were seen once. Of note for this clone: The antigen remains undetermined.

The chain combines TRBV29-1 with TRBJ2-7, with a tentative D call TRBD2 (6 bases). The source material was PBMCs. This clonotype originated in a man aged 40-49 years in good health and CMV-seropositive. The DNA for the CDR3 is TGCAGCGTTGAAGCGAGAGCGGGCTACGAGCAGTACTTC. Protein product: CSVEARAGYEQYF.